What follows are 23 T cell receptor beta chains derived from one specimen sequenced in a study of blood T cell repertoires in COVID-19. The method was immunoSEQ multiplex PCR; TCRdb's version includes in-frame clones alone and lacks a portion of them. The sample gives 290,000 or so clones, 87% of which show up once; roughly 2% is in the top ten. The sequenced material came from peripheral blood. The receptors shown here come from a man younger than 35 with active or convalescent COVID-19.

The chain has TRBV7-2 and TRBJ1-1; perhaps TRBD1 as D (6 bases). The CDR3 length is 13 residues. Germline CDR1 reads SGHTA; CDR2 reads FQGNSA. V was trimmed by 4 bases and J by 5 bases, leaving 11 bases between them. This CDR3 is CASSYTGWTEAFF. As DNA, the CDR3 is TGTGCCAGCAGCTATACAGGGTGGACTGAAGCTTTCTTT.

The chain recombines TRBV24-1 with TRBJ2-6; 7 nucleotides align to TRBD1. Germline V gene data show CDR1 as KGHDR and CDR2 as SFDVKD. CDR3 size: 14 residues. V was pared by 4 bases and J by 8 bases, with 4 bases of the junction left unmatched. In nucleotides, the CDR3 is TGTGCCACCAGTGACTCCAGGGGGTCCAACGTCCTGACTTTC. This sequence encodes CATSDSRGSNVLTF.

The chain uses TRBV5-1 and TRBJ2-5; the match to TRBD2 covers 9 bases. The CDR3 has 13 amino acids. With V trimmed by 7 bases and J by 4 bases, 5 bases remained unmatched. Germline V CDR1 and CDR2: SGHRS, YFSETQ. The CDR3 region is CASDSGGGETQYF. As DNA, the CDR3 is TGCGCCAGCGATAGCGGGGGCGGAGAGACCCAGTACTTC.

V usage is TRBV16 and J usage is TRBJ1-1; D not resolved. The CDR3 spans 12 residues. Between the trimmed V and J ends, which lost 0 bases and 8 bases, there was a span of 7 bases. Germline CDR1 reads KGHSY; CDR2 reads FQNENV. The CDR3 coding sequence is TGTGCCAGCAGCCAATCGGGGAGAGAAGCTTTCTTT. Encoded protein: CASSQSGREAFF.

The chain joins TRBV10-1 to TRBJ2-2; TRBD1 matches 8 bases. The germline gives CDR1 WNHNN, CDR2 SYGVQD (reference sequence). The CDR3 runs to 14 residues. V lost 7 bases to trimming and J lost 5 bases; unmatched junction nucleotides: 6. CDR3 amino acids: CASTSGTGTGELFF. CDR3 DNA sequence: TGCGCCAGCACCTCCGGGACAGGTACCGGGGAGCTGTTTTTT.

The rearrangement links TRBV5-1 to TRBJ2-7; D perhaps matches TRBD2 (6 bases). CDR3 length: 16 residues. Germline loops: CDR1 SGHRS, CDR2 YFSETQ. Trimming took off 4 bases at V and 7 bases at J, with 24 bases between the two ends. CDR3 DNA sequence: TGCGCCAGCAGCCTGTGGACTATCGCGCAAGGGGATGAGCAGTACTTC. Its translation is CASSLWTIAQGDEQYF.

This chain uses TRBV7-2 with TRBJ2-7; the match to TRBD1 covers 11 bases. V was clipped by 3 bases and J by 1 base; unmatched bases: 5. The CDR3 loop spans 16 amino acids. Per the germline V gene, CDR1 is SGHTA and CDR2 is FQGNSA. The CDR3 DNA is TGTGCCAGCAGCTTGGGACAGGGGGGTAGATCCTACGAGCAGTACTTC. Translated, it gives CASSLGQGGRSYEQYF.

This chain connects TRBV4-1 to TRBJ1-1; D might be TRBD1 (5 bases). From germline, CDR1 is MGHRA and CDR2 YSYEKL. The CDR3 runs 15 residues. V gave up 4 bases and J gave up 4 bases, with 16 bases separating them. This chain's CDR3 is CASSLRDSLSTEAFF. The CDR3 nucleotides are TGCGCCAGCAGCCTCCGGGACTCCCTTTCCACTGAAGCTTTCTTT.

The sample holds a few counts of this clone. The DNA for the CDR3 is TGTGCCAGCAGTCCGACTAGCGGGGGCTACAATGAGCAGTTCTTC. The encoded protein is CASSPTSGGYNEQFF. The rearrangement joins TRBV6-2 or TRBV6-3 to TRBJ2-1, with 12 bases that match TRBD2. Germline-derived CDR1 and CDR2 are MNHEY and SVGEGT. With 5 bases clipped from V and 3 bases from J, the junction kept 2 bases outside the gene matches. This CDR3 is built from 15 residues.

The rearrangement uses TRBV4-3 and TRBJ2-7; TRBD2 is a possible D gene (6 bases). Germline CDR1 is LGHNA and CDR2 is YSLEER. This CDR3 has 15 residues. The V end lost 1 base, the J end lost 5 bases, and 15 bases lay between the germline ends. As DNA, the CDR3 is TGCGCCAGCAGCCAAGGGCGTGGGGGGATTGACGAGCAGTACTTC. Translated, it gives CASSQGRGGIDEQYF.

The CDR3 loop is CASTRGLADNEQFF. CDR3 coding DNA: TGTGCCAGCACCCGCGGACTAGCGGACAATGAGCAGTTCTTC. J is TRBJ2-1 and V is TRBV2; 10 bases match TRBD2. CDR3 length: 14 residues. Losses at the gene ends were 7 bases for V and 5 bases for J; bases not matched to a gene: 5. Per the germline V gene, CDR1 is SNHLY and CDR2 is FYNNEI.

The rearrangement uses TRBV7-2 and TRBJ1-1; possibly TRBD1 for D (6 bases). With 0 bases removed from V and 11 bases from J, the gap between germline ends came to 13 bases. The CDR3 extends over 13 amino acids. CDR1 is SGHTA, CDR2 FQGNSA, per germline. CDR3 sequence reads: CASSLAGQQKAFF. The CDR3 DNA sequence: TGTGCCAGCAGCTTAGCGGGACAACAGAAGGCTTTCTTT.

This clone was found a few times. The sample holds other DNA sequences that translate to the same CDR3. The chain combines TRBV19 with TRBJ1-5; D might be TRBD1 (5 bases). The CDR3 extends over 14 amino acids. V lost 5 bases to trimming and J lost 0 bases, with 8 bases between them. Germline V gives CDR1 LNHDA, CDR2 SQIVND (reference sequence). The CDR3 loop is CASSGQYSNQPQHF. CDR3 nucleotide sequence: TGTGCCAGTAGTGGACAATATAGCAATCAGCCCCAGCATTTT.

The V gene is TRBV13, the J gene TRBJ1-4, with a tentative D call TRBD1 (5 bases). CDR3 length: 13 residues. The germline CDR1 and CDR2 sequences are PRHDT and FYEKMQ (reference sequence). Trimming shortened V by 1 base and J by 8 bases, and 8 bases separated the two germline ends. Here the CDR3 reads CASSLERGEKLFF. CDR3 bases: TGTGCCAGCAGCTTAGAAAGGGGCGAAAAACTGTTTTTT.

The chain uses TRBV4-3 and TRBJ2-3; D gene unclear. Per germline, CDR1 LGHNA and CDR2 YSLEER. Between the trimmed V and J ends, which lost 0 bases and 2 bases, there was a span of 12 bases. There are 16 residues in the CDR3. The CDR3: CASSQDPLAPTDTQYF. In DNA, the CDR3 is TGCGCCAGCAGCCAAGATCCTTTGGCTCCCACAGATACGCAGTATTTT.

The chain employs TRBV27 and TRBJ1-1; TRBD1 matches at 7 bases. V lost 6 bases and J lost 3; bases outside the gene matches: 10. The CDR3 is 15 amino acids. The germline V gene has CDR1 MNHEY and CDR2 SMNVEV (reference sequence). The CDR3 sequence: CASRYRGRAYTEAFF. CDR3 in DNA: TGTGCCAGCAGGTACAGGGGAAGGGCTTACACTGAAGCTTTCTTT.

Concerning this clone itself: The identical CDR3 is also encoded by other nucleotide sequences in the sample. The chain is built from TRBV3-1 (or the pseudogene TRBV3-2) and TRBJ1-1; D call uncertain. V lost 1 base and J 5 bases, leaving 8 bases between the germline ends. The CDR3 is made up of 13 amino acids. The germline CDR1 and CDR2 sequences are LGHDT and YNNKEL (reference sequence). The DNA of the CDR3 is TGTGCCAGCAGCCAAGTTGGAGGTACTGAAGCTTTCTTT. This sequence encodes CASSQVGGTEAFF.

As for this clone: Other DNA sequences in this sample translate to the same CDR3. CDR3 region: CASSLGTGNYGYTF. In DNA, the CDR3 is TGTGCCAGCAGCTTAGGGACAGGGAACTATGGCTACACCTTC. This rearrangement joins TRBV13 to TRBJ1-2, with 7 nucleotides matching TRBD1. The germline CDR1 and CDR2 sequences are PRHDT and FYEKMQ (reference sequence). After removal of 0 bases from V and 2 bases from J, the junction contained 0 bases not matched to a gene. CDR3 length: 14 residues.

The chain carries TRBV4-3 and TRBJ1-4; D unclear. V was shortened by 6 bases and J by 5 bases, with 10 bases between the two germline ends. Germline V gene lookup returns CDR1 LGHNA and CDR2 YSLEER. The length of the CDR3 is 13 residues. The chain's CDR3 is CASRSRGNEKLFF. CDR3 in DNA: TGCGCCAGCAGGTCACGGGGAAATGAAAAACTGTTTTTT.

The V gene is TRBV5-1, the J gene TRBJ2-1; 7 bases are a match to TRBD1. Unmatched junction bases numbered 10, after V lost 5 bases and J lost 14 bases. There are 12 residues in the CDR3. Germline V CDR1 and CDR2: SGHRS, YFSETQ. The CDR3 coding sequence is TGCGCCAGCAGTTTTGACAGGGATAGGGAGTTCTTC. Translation gives CASSFDRDREFF.

V gene TRBV7-9 combines with J gene TRBJ1-6; D unresolved. The V end lost 0 bases, the J end lost 9 bases, and 3 bases lay between the germline ends. Germline assignment: CDR1 SEHNR and CDR2 FQNEAQ (reference sequence). This CDR3 has 12 residues. This CDR3 is CASSLAGSPLHF. DNA for the CDR3: TGTGCCAGCAGCTTAGCCGGTTCACCCCTCCACTTT.

The rearrangement joins TRBV7-9 to TRBJ2-7; TRBD1 matches at 7 bases. CDR3 length equals 14 residues. Unmatched junction bases numbered 10, after V lost 5 bases and J lost 6 bases. Germline V gene sequence: CDR1 SEHNR, CDR2 FQNEAQ (reference sequence). In nucleotides, the CDR3 is TGTGCCAGCAGCGCCCTAGGTAGGGGGCGCGAGCAGTACTTC. Protein product: CASSALGRGREQYF.

This rearrangement joins TRBV19 to TRBJ2-3; TRBD2 matches 7 bases. V shed 3 bases, J shed 2 bases, and the junction held 8 bases outside the gene matches. CDR3 length equals 16 residues. Germline V gives CDR1 LNHDA, CDR2 SQIVND (reference sequence). The CDR3 is CASSMMGGRTTDTQYF. CDR3 coding DNA: TGTGCCAGTAGTATGATGGGCGGGAGAACCACAGATACGCAGTATTTT.